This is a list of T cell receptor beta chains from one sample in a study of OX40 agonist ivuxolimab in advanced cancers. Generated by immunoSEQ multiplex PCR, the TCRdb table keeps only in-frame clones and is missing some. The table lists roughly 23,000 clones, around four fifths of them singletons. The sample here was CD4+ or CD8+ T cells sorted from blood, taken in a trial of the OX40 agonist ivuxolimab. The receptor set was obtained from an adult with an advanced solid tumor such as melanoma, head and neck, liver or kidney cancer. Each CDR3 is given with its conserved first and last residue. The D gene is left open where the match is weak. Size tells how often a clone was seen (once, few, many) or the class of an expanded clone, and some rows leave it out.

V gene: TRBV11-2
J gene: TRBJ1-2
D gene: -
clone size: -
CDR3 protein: CASSLNSDGYTF
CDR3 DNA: TGTGCCAGCAGCTTAAACAGTGATGGCTACACCTTC

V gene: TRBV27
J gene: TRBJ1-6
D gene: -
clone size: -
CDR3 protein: CASSLAVRGISYNSPLHF
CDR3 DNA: TGTGCCAGCAGTTTAGCCGTCCGAGGGATTTCCTATAATTCACCCCTCCACTTT

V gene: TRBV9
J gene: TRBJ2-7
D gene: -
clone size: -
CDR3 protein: CASSPRTSIGEQYF
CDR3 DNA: TGTGCCAGCAGCCCTCGGACGTCCATAGGGGAGCAGTACTTC

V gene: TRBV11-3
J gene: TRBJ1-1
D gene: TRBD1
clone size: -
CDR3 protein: CASSPRKGAGDTEAFF
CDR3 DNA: TGTGCCAGCAGCCCTAGGAAGGGGGCAGGTGACACTGAAGCTTTCTTT

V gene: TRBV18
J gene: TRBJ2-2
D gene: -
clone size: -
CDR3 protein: CASSPLVGRAGELFF
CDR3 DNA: TGTGCCAGCTCACCATTAGTAGGTCGCGCCGGGGAGCTGTTTTTT

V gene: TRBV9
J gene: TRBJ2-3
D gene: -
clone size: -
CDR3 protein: CASSVEQAGGTDTQYF
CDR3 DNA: TGTGCCAGCAGCGTAGAGCAGGCCGGGGGCACAGATACGCAGTATTTT

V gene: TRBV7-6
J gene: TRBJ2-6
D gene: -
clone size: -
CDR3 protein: CASSLENPGYSGANVLTF
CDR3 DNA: TGTGCCAGCAGCTTAGAAAATCCAGGGTACTCTGGGGCCAACGTCCTGACTTTC

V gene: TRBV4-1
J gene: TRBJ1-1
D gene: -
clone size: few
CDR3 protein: CASSQRNTEAFF
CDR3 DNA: TGCGCCAGCAGCCAAAGGAACACTGAAGCTTTCTTT

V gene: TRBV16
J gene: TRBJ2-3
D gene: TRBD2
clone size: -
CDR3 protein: CASSHPGLGTSTDTQYF
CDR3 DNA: TGTGCCAGCAGCCACCCGGGACTAGGGACTAGCACAGATACGCAGTATTTT

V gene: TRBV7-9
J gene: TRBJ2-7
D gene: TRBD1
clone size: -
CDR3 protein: CASSLGGRDSYEQYF
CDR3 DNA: TGTGCCAGCAGCCTAGGGGGCAGGGATTCCTACGAGCAGTACTTC

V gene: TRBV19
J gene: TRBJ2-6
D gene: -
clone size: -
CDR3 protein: CASSFPVGYSGANVLTF
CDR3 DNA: TGTGCCAGTAGTTTCCCCGTTGGCTACTCTGGGGCCAACGTCCTGACTTTC

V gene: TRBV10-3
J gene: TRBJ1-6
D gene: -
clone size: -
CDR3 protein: CATRETVVEQRNSPLHF
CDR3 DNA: TGTGCCACCCGGGAGACAGTGGTTGAACAGAGAAATTCACCCCTCCACTTT

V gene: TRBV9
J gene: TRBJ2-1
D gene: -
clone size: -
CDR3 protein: CASSPGHRVNEQFF
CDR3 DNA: TGTGCCAGCAGCCCGGGACATAGGGTCAATGAGCAGTTCTTC

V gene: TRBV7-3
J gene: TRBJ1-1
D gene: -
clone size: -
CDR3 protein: CASSPGSINTEAFF
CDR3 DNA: TGTGCCAGCAGCCCCGGCAGTATCAACACTGAAGCTTTCTTT

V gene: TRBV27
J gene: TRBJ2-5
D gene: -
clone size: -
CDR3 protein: CASSFSGTSAETQYF
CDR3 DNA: TGTGCCAGCAGTTTTTCCGGGACCTCAGCGGAGACCCAGTACTTC

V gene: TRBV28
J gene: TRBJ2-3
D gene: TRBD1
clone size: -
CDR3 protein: CASSSTKDRARTDTQYF
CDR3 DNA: TGTGCCAGCAGTTCAACCAAGGACAGGGCTCGCACAGATACGCAGTATTTT

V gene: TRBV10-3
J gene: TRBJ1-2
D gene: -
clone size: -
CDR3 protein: CAIPEEFGYGYTF
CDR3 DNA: TGTGCCATCCCGGAGGAGTTCGGCTATGGCTACACCTTC

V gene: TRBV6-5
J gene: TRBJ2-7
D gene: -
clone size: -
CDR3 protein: CASSPLVFEQYF
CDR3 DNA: TGTGCCAGCAGTCCACTAGTTTTCGAGCAGTACTTC

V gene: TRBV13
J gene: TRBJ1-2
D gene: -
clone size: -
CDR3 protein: CASSFGGLLANYGYTF
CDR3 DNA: TGTGCCAGCAGCTTTGGGGGACTGTTAGCTAACTATGGCTACACCTTC

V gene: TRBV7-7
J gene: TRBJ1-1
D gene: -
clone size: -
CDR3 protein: CASSHRYDRGEAFF
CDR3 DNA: TGTGCCAGCAGCCATAGATACGACCGGGGTGAAGCTTTCTTT

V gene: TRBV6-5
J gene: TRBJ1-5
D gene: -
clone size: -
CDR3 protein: CASSYRVSNQPQHF
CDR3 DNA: TGTGCCAGCAGTTACAGGGTTAGCAATCAGCCCCAGCATTTT

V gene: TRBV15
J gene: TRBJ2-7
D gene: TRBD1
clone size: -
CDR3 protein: CATSSGTGGSYEQYF
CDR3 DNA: TGTGCCACCAGCAGCGGGACAGGGGGGTCCTACGAGCAGTACTTC

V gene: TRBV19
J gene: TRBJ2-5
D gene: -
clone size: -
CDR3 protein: CASSPSSGRMFSFYF
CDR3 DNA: TGTGCCAGTAGCCCCTCTTCGGGACGAATGTTCAGCTTTTACTTC